This record looks at one T cell receptor beta chain sequence and its context. Here immunoSEQ multiplex PCR was the method, and the copy in TCRdb shows in-frame clones only, minus some. The sample holds approximately 140,000 clones, approximately 78% seen once. This record belongs to a study of T cell responses to AZD1222 COVID-19 vaccine. The germline gives CDR1 SGHRS, CDR2 YFSETQ. The V and J ends lost 4 bases and 0 bases respectively, with 17 bases between them. This CDR3 spans 17 amino acids. The clonotype comes from an adult in good health. The V call is TRBV5-1, the J call TRBJ2-1; possible D gene TRBD1, 6 bases. Specimen: peripheral blood, collected on day 0 of MenACWY control vaccination. CDR3 region: CASSPGGHRASYNEQFF. The CDR3 coding sequence is TGCGCCAGCAGCCCCGGTGGTCACAGGGCCTCCTACAATGAGCAGTTCTTC.